The clone carrying this T cell receptor (beta chain) was observed a single time. Its matching antigen is unknown. The sample is drawn from a study of long-term antiretroviral therapy in people with HIV. About the research overall: Initial samples were collected about a decade before the 2015 immediate-ART recommendation.

Study-wide points: In samples taken after ART, diversity increased but remained below transplant donor control levels. Compared with controls, HIV repertoires showed narrower CDR3 length ranges.

The immunoSEQ assay was v3.0, run at survey level. Profiling relied on immunoSEQ multiplex PCR, and the TCRdb table lists in-frame clones only, not all of them. The data contain over 25,000 clones, about 98% of them singletons. The TCR originated in a man aged 25 to 45 with HIV. Sample: unsorted PBMCs, taken 7.6 years after starting antiretroviral therapy.

The CDR3: CATSTSHRGLNEKLFF. CDR3 sequence (DNA): TGTGCCACCAGCACTAGCCACAGGGGGTTGAATGAAAAACTGTTTTTT. The genes are TRBV15 and TRBJ1-4, with TRBD1 identical over 8 bases. There are 16 residues in the CDR3. The germline V gene encodes CDR1 LNHNV and CDR2 YYDKDF (reference sequence). V dropped 4 bases and J dropped 5; count of bases not matched to a gene: 9.